This entry is about one TCR beta chain. CDR3 length: 14 amino acids. Trimming took 3 bases from V and 8 from J; bases not matched to a gene: 6. Per germline, CDR1 SEHNR and CDR2 FQNEAQ (reference sequence). The sample belongs to a study of blood T cell repertoires in COVID-19. Study at large: Samples came from the United States, Italy and Spain, spanning acute and convalescent COVID-19. Sample material is recorded as cDNA or gDNA derived from T cells, B-cell-depleted T cells, or PBMCs.

Authors' analysis steps: Estimation of nucleated cell counts relied on the amplification of reference gene primers. Repertoires were generated with immunoSEQ multiplex PCR, while TCRdb's copy carries only in-frame clones and drops some. The V and J calls and the clone size are those of that table, but D and trimming were determined from the DNA. The data show about 250,000 clones, 70% to 90% seen once. The J gene is TRBJ1-2, the V gene TRBV7-9; TRBD1 matches at 10 bases. The specimen was peripheral blood. The origin of this receptor is a man between 18 and 29 years old with active or convalescent COVID-19. The chain's CDR3 is CASSFFDRGHGYTF. The DNA for the CDR3 is TGTGCCAGCAGCTTCTTCGACAGGGGGCACGGCTACACCTTC.